These 18 T cell receptor beta chains originate from one sample sequenced in a study of blood T cell repertoires in COVID-19. This table comes from immunoSEQ multiplex PCR, and its TCRdb copy is limited to in-frame clones, with some not included. Among tens of thousands of clones listed, 88% were seen once. Specimen: peripheral blood. The receptors derive from a human donor in a cohort sampled during active COVID-19.

The chain couples TRBV4-3 to TRBJ1-1; 11 bases match TRBD1. The CDR3 extends over 15 amino acids. Losses at the gene ends were 7 bases for V and 4 bases for J; bases not matched to a gene: 8. Looked up from germline, CDR1 is LGHNA and CDR2 is YSLEER. The chain's CDR3 is CASTPGQGVITEAFF. CDR3 coding DNA: TGCGCCAGCACTCCGGGACAGGGGGTGATCACTGAAGCTTTCTTT.

The count of this clone is one. The CDR3 nucleotides are TGCGCCAGCAGCTCGTCCTACGAGCAGTACTTC. Translated, it gives CASSSSYEQYF. V usage is TRBV5-1 and J usage is TRBJ2-7; D is uncertain. Trimming removed 3 bases from V and 1 base from J, with 2 bases in between. The CDR3 has 11 residues. Germline V CDR1 and CDR2: SGHRS, YFSETQ.

This chain uses TRBV12-3 or TRBV12-4 with TRBJ2-7, with D hard to call. Trimming left V 3 bases short and J 2 bases short, with 5 bases between. The CDR3 has 12 residues. CDR3 in amino acids: CASSLAPYEQYF. The CDR3 DNA sequence: TGTGCCAGCAGTTTGGCCCCCTACGAGCAGTACTTC.

This rearrangement joins TRBV4-3 to TRBJ1-2; TRBD1 might be the D (5 bases). Germline lookup yields CDR1 LGHNA and CDR2 YSLEER. The V gene lost 0 bases and the J gene lost 5 bases, with 13 bases spanning the gap. The CDR3 spans 15 residues. The CDR3: CASSQDGGYPYGYTF. The CDR3, as DNA: TGCGCCAGCAGCCAAGACGGGGGGTACCCTTATGGCTACACCTTC.

This clone was found once. The rearrangement uses TRBV16 and TRBJ2-3; 12 bases align to TRBD2. Per the germline V gene, CDR1 is KGHSY and CDR2 is FQNENV. This CDR3 spans 16 amino acids. Losses at the gene ends were 4 bases for V and 2 bases for J; bases not matched to a gene: 4. The CDR3 reads CASSRTSGAYTDTQYF. Here the CDR3 DNA reads TGTGCCAGCAGCCGGACTAGCGGGGCTTACACAGATACGCAGTATTTT.

This sequence joins TRBV11-2 and TRBJ2-7; TRBD2 matches at 12 bases. CDR1 and CDR2 from the germline V gene are SGHAT and FQNNGV. CDR3 length equals 15 residues. The ends lost 6 bases at V and 1 base at J; junction bases unmatched: 4. The CDR3 bases are TGTGCCAGCAGGGGGACTAGCGGGCCATCCTACGAGCAGTACTTC. Encoded protein: CASRGTSGPSYEQYF.

The chain links TRBV5-6 to TRBJ2-7, with D tentatively TRBD2 (5 bases). The CDR3 spans 13 residues. Germline V CDR1 and CDR2: SGHDT, YYEEEE. Deletions cut 0 bases from V and 7 bases from J, with 11 bases between. In DNA, the CDR3 is TGTGCCAGCAGCTTGGGGACTCCGGGGGAGCAGTACTTC. It encodes CASSLGTPGEQYF.

Only one count was recorded for this clone. The V and J genes are TRBV10-3 and TRBJ2-3, with 8 nucleotides matching TRBD2. With V trimmed by 6 bases and J by 0 bases, 2 bases remained unmatched. Germline CDR1 ENHRY, CDR2 SYGVKD. This CDR3 spans 14 amino acids. CDR3 sequence: CAIRTSGSTDTQYF. The CDR3 nucleotides read TGTGCCATCAGAACTAGCGGTAGCACAGATACGCAGTATTTT.

The rearrangement uses TRBV3-1 (or the pseudogene TRBV3-2) and TRBJ2-7, with a possible D match to TRBD2 (5 bases). This CDR3 is built from 15 residues. CDR1 and CDR2 (germline): LGHDT, YNNKEL (reference sequence). The ends were cut back, 4 bases at V and 0 bases at J, with 13 bases in the middle. In DNA form, the CDR3 reads TGTGCCAGCAGCCTATCCCCGGGAAGCTCCTACGAGCAGTACTTC. This translates into CASSLSPGSSYEQYF.

The DNA of the CDR3 is TGTGCCAGCAGCCCCCCGGGAGATACTGAAGCTTTCTTT. Translation gives CASSPPGDTEAFF. V gene TRBV7-9 combines with J gene TRBJ1-1; the D is unclear. CDR3 length: 13 amino acids. Germline lookup yields CDR1 SEHNR and CDR2 FQNEAQ (reference sequence). Trimming took off 5 bases at V and 5 bases at J, with 12 bases between the two ends.

CDR3 DNA: TGTGCCAGTAGTATGTCAATCGAGGGGGCGACGGGCTACACCTTC. Protein product: CASSMSIEGATGYTF. This chain links TRBV19 with TRBJ1-2, with 7 bases aligning to TRBD1. CDR1 and CDR2 (germline): LNHDA, SQIVND (reference sequence). The CDR3 is 15 residues long. V dropped 3 bases and J dropped 8; count of bases not matched to a gene: 12.

This chain uses TRBV12-5 with TRBJ2-7, with a tentative D call TRBD1 (5 bases). V was shortened by 7 bases and J by 2 bases, with 12 bases between the two germline ends. The CDR3 is 13 amino acids. Germline lookup yields CDR1 LGHNT and CDR2 FRNRAP. CDR3 sequence: CASALGAAYEQYF. CDR3 sequence (DNA): TGTGCTAGTGCCTTAGGGGCGGCCTACGAGCAGTACTTC.

The chain couples TRBV7-9 to TRBJ1-4; D gene uncertain. V was shortened by 5 bases and J by 6 bases, with 10 bases between the two germline ends. This CDR3 is 13 amino acids long. Germline values: CDR1 SEHNR, CDR2 FQNEAQ (reference sequence). The CDR3 nucleotides are TGTGCCAGCAGCGGGCAACAACATGAAAAACTGTTTTTT. Its protein product is CASSGQQHEKLFF.

V is TRBV19 and J is TRBJ1-4; a possible D gene is TRBD1 (5 bases). The V and J ends lost 1 base and 0 bases respectively, with 9 bases between them. CDR3 size: 16 residues. Germline V CDR1 and CDR2: LNHDA, SQIVND (reference sequence). This CDR3 reads CASSIAGTATNEKLFF. For the CDR3, the DNA is TGTGCCAGTAGTATAGCGGGGACTGCAACTAATGAAAAACTGTTTTTT. The full variable domain, rest sourced from reference TRBV19 and TRBJ1-4, is DGGITQSPKYLFRKEGQNVTLSCEQNLNHDAMYWYRQDPGQGLRLIYYSQIVNDFQKGDIAEGYSVSREKKESFPLTVTSAQKNPTAFYLCASSIAGTATNEKLFFGSGTQLSVL.

This clone was counted once. The chain carries TRBV7-9 and TRBJ1-1; 7 positions match TRBD1. Trimming took 1 base from V and 3 from J; bases not matched to a gene: 5. CDR3 length: 15 residues. Germline-derived CDR1 and CDR2 are SEHNR and FQNEAQ (reference sequence). The CDR3 nucleotides are TGTGCCAGCAGCTTAGGCCAGGGGGTGGACACTGAAGCTTTCTTT. Protein sequence: CASSLGQGVDTEAFF.

V usage is TRBV5-8 and J usage is TRBJ1-1; TRBD1 matches at 7 bases. The CDR3 loop spans 16 amino acids. With 4 bases clipped from V and 0 bases from J, the junction kept 9 bases outside the gene matches. The V gene's germline CDR1 is SGHTS and CDR2 YDEGEE. The CDR3 region has the DNA TGTGCCAGCAGCAACCGACAGGGAATCATGAACACTGAAGCTTTCTTT. As protein: CASSNRQGIMNTEAFF.

V gene TRBV10-2 combines with J gene TRBJ2-7, with 7 bases that match TRBD2. Per the germline V gene, CDR1 is WSHSY and CDR2 is SAAADI. The V segment lost 6 bases and the J segment 4 bases; nucleotides outside the gene matches: 21. CDR3 size: 18 residues. The CDR3 nucleotides read TGCGCCAGCAGCGTGGGAGGGGCAGGGATCATCAAGAGGTACGAGCAGTACTTC. Its translation is CASSVGGAGIIKRYEQYF.

V usage is TRBV27 and J usage is TRBJ2-7, with 7 nucleotides matching TRBD2. The junction had 9 bases not matched to a gene; V was cut back by 5 bases and J by 5 bases. Germline CDR1 reads MNHEY; CDR2 reads SMNVEV (reference sequence). This CDR3 has 14 residues. CDR3 amino acids: CASSAAGTTDEQYF. The CDR3 bases are TGTGCCAGCAGTGCTGCAGGGACTACAGACGAGCAGTACTTC.